What follows are 5 T cell receptor beta chains derived from one specimen sequenced in a study of beta chain features in type 1 diabetes. Which antigens these TCRs recognize remains unknown. As every portion of the isolated RNA was reverse transcribed, the sequencing read expressed TCRB transcripts. Profiling relied on immunoSEQ multiplex PCR, and the TCRdb table lists in-frame clones only, not all of them. The repertoire consists of under 350,000 clones, with 20% to 25% occurring once and the leading ten covering about 0.011%. Findings and caveats of the study: Shortening of TCRB CDR3s, moderate but significant, appeared in all four CD4+ subsets of Type 1 diabetes patients.

What was sequenced was naive CD4+ T cells from blood. These receptors all stem from a woman between 25 and 40 years old with type 1 diabetes.

There are a few counts of this clone. The chain recombines TRBV5-1 with TRBJ2-2; possibly TRBD2 for D (6 bases). Trimming shortened V by 1 base and J by 7 bases, and 11 bases separated the two germline ends. Germline V gene sequence: CDR1 SGHRS, CDR2 YFSETQ. The CDR3 contains 14 residues. The CDR3 DNA reads TGCGCCAGCAGCTTGTCTAGCGCGATCGGGGAGCTGTTTTTT. Protein sequence: CASSLSSAIGELFF. The full variable domain, its missing parts supplied by reference TRBV5-1 and TRBJ2-2, is KAGVTQTPRYLIKTRGQQVTLSCSPISGHRSVSWYQQTPGQGLQFLFEYFSETQRNKGNFPGRFSGRQFSNSRSEMNVSTLELGDSALYLCASSLSSAIGELFFGEGSRLTVL.

The CDR3: CSVVPGLRFGLNTEAFF. Here the CDR3 DNA reads TGCAGCGTTGTACCGGGACTCCGTTTTGGTCTGAACACTGAAGCTTTCTTT. The chain employs TRBV29-1 and TRBJ1-1; D is perhaps TRBD1 (5 bases). The germline gives CDR1 SQVTM, CDR2 ANQGSEA. The length of the CDR3 is 17 residues. Deletions cut 4 bases from V and 0 bases from J, with 21 bases between. Variable domain in full (rest from reference TRBV29-1 and TRBJ1-1): SAVISQKPSRDICQRGTSLTIQCQVDSQVTMMFWYRQQPGQSLTLIATANQGSEATYESGFVIDKFPISRPNLTFSTLTVSNMSPEDSSIYLCSVVPGLRFGLNTEAFFGQGTRLTVV.

This chain links TRBV4-1 with TRBJ2-1; D is possibly TRBD2 (6 bases). Trimming took off 4 bases at V and 2 bases at J, with 12 bases between the two ends. Germline V gene sequence: CDR1 MGHRA, CDR2 YSYEKL. CDR3 length: 15 amino acids. The DNA for the CDR3 is TGCGCCAGCAGCCCCGTCGGGGGAGCCTACAATGAGCAGTTCTTC. Its protein is CASSPVGGAYNEQFF.

V usage is TRBV5-1 and J usage is TRBJ2-2, with TRBD2 matching 13 bases. V gave up 5 bases and J gave up 6 bases; unmatched junction bases: 7. Looked up from germline, CDR1 is SGHRS and CDR2 is YFSETQ. The CDR3 sequence is 16 residues long. This chain's CDR3 is CASSQLAGGLAGELFF. CDR3 DNA sequence: TGCGCCAGCAGTCAACTAGCGGGAGGGCTAGCCGGGGAGCTGTTTTTT. The full variable domain, completed using reference TRBV5-1 and TRBJ2-2, is KAGVTQTPRYLIKTRGQQVTLSCSPISGHRSVSWYQQTPGQGLQFLFEYFSETQRNKGNFPGRFSGRQFSNSRSEMNVSTLELGDSALYLCASSQLAGGLAGELFFGEGSRLTVL.

This sequence joins TRBV4-1 and TRBJ2-3; D uncertain. CDR3 size: 17 residues. The germline V gene encodes CDR1 MGHRA and CDR2 YSYEKL. V shed 0 bases and J shed 2 bases, with 15 bases lying between them. The CDR3 spells CASSQEYAGTFTDTQYF. The CDR3 DNA reads as TGCGCCAGCAGCCAAGAATATGCAGGAACCTTCACAGATACGCAGTATTTT.